The 22 T cell receptor beta chains below come from one sample, sequenced in a study of cytomegalovirus exposure and HLA in healthy donors. PCR primers comprised 60 Vbeta and 13 Jbeta primers. Libraries were prepared by immunoSEQ multiplex PCR; TCRdb keeps only in-frame clonotypes and omits some of them. The sample lists roughly 150,000 clones, around 68% occurring once. Source material: PBMCs. These receptors were taken from a man aged 25 to 40 in good health and CMV-seropositive.

About this clone: Its ends do not fully match the called genes, so a read error is possible. The CDR3 here is CSSSARDRGRFQGYTF. As DNA, the CDR3 is TGTTCCAGCAGCGCCCGGGACAGGGGGCGTTTTCAAGGATACACCTTC. The gene calls are TRBV7-9 and TRBJ1-2; TRBD1 matches at 12 bases. The CDR3 contains 16 residues. CDR1 is SEHNR, CDR2 FQNEAQ, per germline (reference sequence).

As regards this clone: This specimen includes other DNA sequences encoding the same CDR3. The chain carries TRBV19 and TRBJ2-7; 7 positions match TRBD1. The CDR3 has 14 residues. V shed 8 bases, J shed 1 base, and the junction held 8 bases outside the gene matches. Germline assignment: CDR1 LNHDA and CDR2 SQIVND (reference sequence). The CDR3 sequence is CASSRTGGSYEQYF. The CDR3 DNA reads TGTGCCAGTTCCCGGACAGGTGGATCCTACGAGCAGTACTTC.

The J gene is TRBJ2-7, the V gene TRBV6-5; 7 nucleotides agree with TRBD1. The CDR3 has 15 amino acids. Unmatched junction bases numbered 8, after V lost 6 bases and J lost 0 bases. The V gene's germline CDR1 is MNHEY and CDR2 SVGAGI. The CDR3, as DNA: TGTGCCAGCAGAATGGGACAGAACCCCTCCTACGAGCAGTACTTC. Residues: CASRMGQNPSYEQYF.

The chain joins TRBV18 to TRBJ1-3; tentatively, D is TRBD1 (5 bases). The germline V gene has CDR1 KGHSH and CDR2 LQKENI. This CDR3 contains 16 residues. V lost 6 bases and J lost 0, with 15 bases in between. The DNA for the CDR3 is TGTGCCAGCTCCCCCGGGGGGACCAACTCTGGAAACACCATATATTTT. It codes for CASSPGGTNSGNTIYF.

The rearrangement links TRBV10-3 to TRBJ2-3; 7 bases agree with TRBD2. CDR1 is ENHRY and CDR2 is SYGVKD in the germline V gene. The CDR3 is 17 residues long. The junction had 15 bases not matched to a gene; V was cut back by 8 bases and J by 1 base. CDR3 region: CAIRAASGLSGTDTQYF. The CDR3 DNA follows: TGTGCCATCCGCGCGGCTAGCGGTCTGTCGGGCACAGATACGCAGTATTTT.

The CDR3 DNA sequence: TGTGCCGGCTCCAAAAGAGGGGGACAGCTCTTAGGGGGGGAGCTGTTTTTT. It specifies CAGSKRGGQLLGGELFF. The chain links TRBV21-1 to TRBJ2-2; TRBD1, the table's D call, lacks a check against the DNA. TRBV21-1 is a pseudogene locus. There are 17 residues in the CDR3.

The chain is built from TRBV4-1 and TRBJ2-7; the D gene is possibly TRBD1 (6 bases). The CDR3 length is 14 residues. Trimming took off 2 bases at V and 3 bases at J, with 11 bases between the two ends. Germline assignment: CDR1 MGHRA and CDR2 YSYEKL. This chain's CDR3 is CASSQTPQGYEQYF. CDR3 nucleotides: TGCGCCAGCAGCCAAACCCCACAGGGCTACGAGCAGTACTTC.

V usage is TRBV18 and J usage is TRBJ1-5; 9 nucleotides agree with TRBD1. Germline V CDR1 and CDR2: KGHSH, LQKENI. V trimming: 0 bases; J trimming: 4 bases; junction bases outside the gene matches: 1. This CDR3 comprises 15 residues. The CDR3: CASSPPQGANQPQHF. CDR3 sequence (DNA): TGTGCCAGCTCACCACCACAGGGGGCTAATCAGCCCCAGCATTTT.

The chain uses TRBV4-1 and TRBJ2-5, with 11 positions matching TRBD2. Trimming cost V 6 bases and J 2 bases; bases outside gene matches: 2. CDR3 size: 14 residues. Germline CDR1 MGHRA, CDR2 YSYEKL. The CDR3: CASRGTSGQETQYF. The CDR3 DNA sequence: TGCGCCAGCAGGGGGACTAGCGGACAAGAGACCCAGTACTTC.

This clone was recorded only once. The chain recombines TRBV11-3 with TRBJ2-7; 7 bases match TRBD2. The J segment lost 5 bases and the V segment lost 2 bases, leaving 3 bases of the junction unmatched. The V gene's germline CDR1 is SGHNT and CDR2 YENEEA. This CDR3 has 13 amino acids. In nucleotides, the CDR3 is TGTGCCAGCAGCTTAAGCGGGACCAACGAGCAGTACTTC. Protein product: CASSLSGTNEQYF.

This clone was found a few times. CDR3 coding DNA: TGTGCCAGCAGCTCCGACAGTAGTGGCACTGAAGCTTTCTTT. Translation: CASSSDSSGTEAFF. The chain couples TRBV5-6 to TRBJ1-1, with D perhaps TRBD1 (5 bases). V gave up 3 bases and J gave up 4 bases, with 13 bases separating them. Per germline, CDR1 SGHDT and CDR2 YYEEEE. This CDR3 has 14 amino acids.

V usage is TRBV6-5 and J usage is TRBJ1-1; D not resolved. Trimming shortened V by 1 base and J by 3 bases, and 9 bases separated the two germline ends. The V gene's germline CDR1 is MNHEY and CDR2 SVGAGI. The CDR3 length is 14 residues. As DNA, the CDR3 is TGTGCCAGCAGTTACTTAGGGAGGGACACTGAAGCTTTCTTT. It codes for CASSYLGRDTEAFF.

V is TRBV5-1 and J is TRBJ1-1; D call uncertain. V lost 0 bases and J 1 base, leaving 7 bases between the germline ends. The CDR3 is 14 amino acids. Germline V gives CDR1 SGHRS, CDR2 YFSETQ. The CDR3 loop reads CASSLAGENTEAFF. The CDR3 DNA sequence: TGCGCCAGCAGCTTGGCCGGGGAGAACACTGAAGCTTTCTTT.

The chain is built from TRBV11-3 and TRBJ1-3; 7 positions match TRBD1. V lost 4 bases to trimming and J lost 3 bases; unmatched junction nucleotides: 6. The CDR3 consists of 15 residues. Germline CDR1 and CDR2: SGHNT and YENEEA. CDR3 sequence: CASSSSGTDGNTIYF. As DNA, the CDR3 is TGTGCCAGCAGCTCCTCCGGGACAGATGGAAACACCATATATTTT.

The chain links TRBV7-3 to TRBJ2-5; 9 bases match TRBD1. From germline, CDR1 is SGHTA and CDR2 FQGTGA. The CDR3 is made up of 16 amino acids. V dropped 6 bases and J dropped 2; count of bases not matched to a gene: 10. CDR3 DNA: TGTGCCAGCAGTCAAAATACCGGGACAGGGCAAGAGACCCAGTACTTC. It translates to CASSQNTGTGQETQYF.

This clone was detected only once. The chain joins TRBV11-2 to TRBJ2-7; D is uncertain. Looked up from germline, CDR1 is SGHAT and CDR2 is FQNNGV. The CDR3 totals 14 residues. V was clipped by 0 bases and J by 2 bases, with 8 bases between them. The CDR3 sequence is CASSLDNGAYEQYF. DNA of the CDR3: TGTGCCAGCAGCTTAGACAACGGTGCCTACGAGCAGTACTTC.

The V call is TRBV7-6, the J call TRBJ2-2; TRBD2 aligns across 8 bases. CDR1 is SGHVS, CDR2 FNYEAQ, per germline. CDR3 length: 15 amino acids. The J segment lost 4 bases and the V segment lost 4 bases, leaving 5 bases of the junction unmatched. Here the CDR3 reads CASSSSGTSTGELFF. Written as DNA, the CDR3 is TGTGCCAGCAGCTCGTCCGGGACTAGCACCGGGGAGCTGTTTTTT. The full variable domain, in which reference TRBV7-6 and TRBJ2-2 provide the parts outside the CDR3, is GAGVSQSPRYKVTKRGQDVALRCDPISGHVSLYWYRQALGQGPEFLTYFNYEAQQDKSGLPNDRFSAERPEGSISTLTIQRTEQRDSAMYRCASSSSGTSTGELFFGEGSRLTVL.

The gene calls are TRBV9 and TRBJ1-3; 7 nucleotides agree with TRBD1. The germline V gene has CDR1 SGDLS and CDR2 YYNGEE. With 0 bases clipped from V and 4 bases from J, the junction kept 7 bases outside the gene matches. The CDR3 sequence is 16 residues long. The CDR3 DNA follows: TGTGCCAGCAGCGTAGCCACAGGGGCGAAGGGAAACACCATATATTTT. Translation: CASSVATGAKGNTIYF.

The chain links TRBV7-9 to TRBJ2-1; 11 nucleotides line up with TRBD2. Germline V gene lookup returns CDR1 SEHNR and CDR2 FQNEAQ (reference sequence). The CDR3 is 13 residues long. V shed 8 bases, J shed 7 bases, and the junction held 4 bases outside the gene matches. The CDR3 spells CASHPSGRNEQFF. The DNA of the CDR3 is TGTGCCAGCCACCCTAGCGGGAGGAATGAGCAGTTCTTC.

The genes are TRBV11-2 and TRBJ2-7, with TRBD2 matching over 10 bases. With 5 bases clipped from V and 3 bases from J, the junction kept 13 bases outside the gene matches. The CDR3 contains 17 residues. The germline CDR1 and CDR2 sequences are SGHAT and FQNNGV. CDR3 nucleotide sequence: TGTGCCAGCAGCCCTCCCGGGACTAGCGAAACGAACTACGAGCAGTACTTC. Its protein is CASSPPGTSETNYEQYF.

V usage is TRBV5-4 and J usage is TRBJ2-7; 9 bases line up with TRBD1. Germline V lookup: CDR1 SGHNT, CDR2 YYREEE (reference sequence). Trimming cost V 4 bases and J 3 bases; bases outside gene matches: 5. This CDR3 is built from 14 residues. The CDR3 loop reads CASSGGTGFYEQYF. The DNA of the CDR3 is TGTGCCAGCAGCGGTGGGACAGGGTTCTACGAGCAGTACTTC.

The genes are TRBV30 and TRBJ1-5, with D possibly matching TRBD1 (5 bases). The CDR3 spans 14 residues. V was clipped by 1 base and J by 9 bases, with 16 bases between them. In germline, CDR1 is GTSNPN, CDR2 SVGIG (reference sequence). CDR3: CAWSGQSVFGPQHF. DNA of the CDR3: TGTGCCTGGAGTGGACAGTCTGTGTTTGGGCCCCAGCATTTT.